This TCR beta chain is from a study of read filtering for tumor transcriptome and immune sequencing. At the level of the study: DNase treatment preceded whole-transcriptome library preparation.

The CDR3 length is 17 residues. V lost 5 bases to trimming and J lost 1 base; unmatched junction nucleotides: 11. CDR1 and CDR2 (germline): SNHLY, FYNNEI. The library was built from around 380 ng RNA with molecular barcoded adaptors for alpha/delta and beta/gamma chains. TCRdb independently ran MiXCR on the reads; one entry per CDR3 protein. The repertoire has 100,000 to 150,000 distinct CDR3 sequences, roughly 13% of them found once; the top ten carry 9.5% to 11%. Study-wide results and caveats: Even smaller IR-seq throughput identified most shared clonotypes. This fraction held mixed bone marrow immune cells after CD138-negative sorting.

The sample holds many counts of this clonotype. The antigen remains unidentified. The clonotype was recovered from a donor at least 40 years old with multiple myeloma. V gene TRBV2 combines with J gene TRBJ2-4, with 7 bases identical to TRBD2. The sequenced sample was a population of CD138-negative cells sorted from bone marrow. This CDR3 reads CASSPGAGFAAKNIQYF. The CDR3 coding sequence is TGTGCCAGCAGTCCGGGAGCGGGGTTTGCGGCCAAAAACATTCAGTACTTC.